This T cell receptor beta chain was captured in a study of cytomegalovirus exposure and HLA in healthy donors. Points on this clone: No antigen is known for it.

Study conclusions and caveats: Specific recognition of CMV antigens was confirmed in vitro for a few chains (all CMV-associated). The study labeled 150 to 200 TCR beta chains cytomegalovirus-associated.

The approximately 120-subject validation cohort, separate from the roughly 700-subject first cohort, included the donors. The V segment lost 3 bases and the J segment 0 bases; nucleotides outside the gene matches: 7. The CDR3 spans 18 residues. The germline V gene encodes CDR1 SGHTA and CDR2 FQGNSA. Assay used: immunoSEQ multiplex PCR; TCRdb lists only in-frame clones, some missing. There are tens of thousands of clones in the sample; just under 95% occur only once, and 0.65% to 0.7% lies in the top ten. The V and J genes are TRBV7-2 and TRBJ1-6, with TRBD1 matching over 8 bases. The sample comprised PBMCs. This TCR derives from a man aged 18 to 30 in good health and CMV-seronegative. The CDR3 sequence is CASSFRQGKVSYNSPLHF. The DNA for the CDR3 is TGTGCCAGCAGCTTCCGACAGGGGAAGGTCTCCTATAATTCACCCCTCCACTTT.